This TCR beta chain was documented in a study of cytomegalovirus exposure and HLA in healthy donors. The study ran its PCR with 60 Vbeta and 13 Jbeta primers. Profiling relied on immunoSEQ multiplex PCR, and the TCRdb table lists in-frame clones only, not all of them. The sample lists 150,000 to 200,000 clones, over 70% occurring once. This clone was seen only a few times. CDR1 and CDR2 (germline): SGHDT, YYEEEE. With V trimmed by 3 bases and J by 2 bases, 4 bases remained unmatched. This CDR3 comprises 14 residues. The source is a male donor in good health and CMV-seronegative. V usage is TRBV5-6 and J usage is TRBJ2-7; 8 bases line up with TRBD2. The sample was PBMCs. The CDR3 sequence: CASSSLGLAYEQYF. In DNA form, the CDR3 reads TGTGCCAGCAGCTCTCTGGGACTAGCCTACGAGCAGTACTTC.